Detailed here is one T cell receptor (beta chain). Its recognized antigen is unknown. No much larger clone exists at a distance of one base, and base qualities are not known. CDR1 DFQATT and CDR2 SNEGSKA were looked up in the germline V gene (reference sequence). Taken from cysteine to phenylalanine, the CDR3 has 16 residues. Of all the DNA, just the CDR3 is kept, 48 bases in frame from base 1. V and J are truncated by 5 bases and 2 bases respectively, leaving an intervening sequence of 22 bases. Every donor in the study was a healthy Caucasian. Three pairs of female monozygotic twins, all aged about 18 to 30 years, made up the twin cohort. Positive isolation kits from Invitrogen were used to isolate the CD4+ and CD8+ T cell populations. The data are from a study of identical twins (dated by TCRdb to the mid-2010s). Background for the entire study: TCR alpha and beta repertoires from monozygotic twins, unrelated adults of various ages and cord blood were deep-sequenced to test whether fetal clonotypes persist. To rule out contamination, the twin experiments were replicated at different times with different library preparation protocols. Beyond this particular receptor, the publication reports: In beta out-of-frame sequences, excess twin sharing was weaker, because having fewer shared sequences lowered the signal-to-noise ratio. Abundant cord blood beta clonotypes had fewer insertions, young adult naive repertoires showed a similar but weaker trend, and memory repertoires showed no such trend. Invariant T cells such as MAIT and iNKT could partly confound zero-insertion analyses, though diverse VJ usage argued against this for most clonotypes. Out-of-frame TCR alpha sequences shared between twins showed an excess of low generation-probability sequences compared with coincidental sharing between unrelated individuals. Out-of-frame TCR alpha sharing in monozygotic twins was systematically underestimated by recombination models, whereas sharing between unrelated individuals was in agreement with the recombination models. Because the same donors could not be followed over many years, conclusions were based on cross-sectional statistical analysis.

The library was built by means of 5' RACE. This sample was sequenced with an Illumina HiSeq 2000. Template switching introduced a universal primer binding site; the final cDNA contained a unique molecular identifier, enabling accurate counting of TCR cDNA molecules. First-strand cDNA for TCR alpha and beta chains was synthesized from specific primers in the conserved constant-segment region. To control for contamination, each cDNA library was double barcoded with a SMART-Mk sample barcode plus Illumina barcodes. TruSeq adapter sequences and Illumina sample barcodes were added in two successive PCR steps. Sequencing of the TCR alpha and beta cDNA libraries was done on the Illumina HiSeq platform using custom primers. Under the source paper's analysis protocol: MiGEC processed the raw reads to extract unique molecular identifiers, while MiXCR was used to determine the CDR3 positions. Recombination models were inferred per individual with the repgenHMM and IGoR tools using an EM algorithm. Shared clonotype analysis was performed with the tcR package in R, normalizing sharing by the product of cloneset sizes. To study raw recombination without the effects of thymic and clonal selection, out-of-frame nonproductive sequences were analyzed. TCRdb reprocessed the public reads (quality trimming at Q25 with fastp, clone calling with MiXCR) and kept in-frame beta chains. Records with the same CDR3 protein are collapsed into one entry carrying the most frequent genes and DNA. The V and J calls were determined by TCRdb, not by the authors. The sample includes around 470,000 distinct CDR3 sequences, with 13% to 15% observed a single time. The ten largest clones take up approximately 0.52% of the sample.

This sample was shared with a second study, whose subject was yellow fever vaccine responses in identical twins. The second study, in turn, reports: According to the authors, the vaccine-induced T cell response in identical twins seemed to be partly convergent and partly specific to each individual. The study precisely tracked vaccine-responding T cell clones in identical twins.

The V gene is TRBV20-1 and the J gene is TRBJ2-7, with TRBD2 perhaps the D gene, on 5 matching bases. The clonotype comes from a young woman in good health. Sample: CD4+ T cells sorted from blood. The CDR3 amino acid sequence is: CSAFPEGLDRAYEQYF. The nucleotide sequence reads TGCAGTGCTTTCCCAGAGGGATTAGACCGAGCCTACGAGCAGTACTTC.